This TCR beta chain was observed in a study of cytomegalovirus exposure and HLA in healthy donors. Study summary: The Caucasian-associated ancestry cluster held around 76% of over 350 genotyped donors.

The length of the CDR3 is 15 residues. Germline trimming cut 0 bases from V and 0 bases from J; bases unmatched to any gene: 1. Germline-derived CDR1 and CDR2 are LGHNA and YSLEER. 60 Vbeta and 13 Jbeta primers were used in PCR. Produced via immunoSEQ multiplex PCR; TCRdb's table is partial and in-frame only. The profile shows some 200,000 clones, 79% of them singletons. Findings of the study overall: Later analysis indicated greater clonal expansion among HLA-associated TCR beta chains than among equally common other chains.

A word on this clone: The target antigen is unknown.

This clonotype originated in a girl between 10 and 17 years old in good health and CMV-seropositive. V is TRBV4-3 and J is TRBJ2-7, with 8 bases that match TRBD2. The material sequenced was PBMCs. The CDR3 nucleotides are TGCGCCAGCAGCCAAGAGCGGGGGGCCTCCTACGAGCAGTACTTC. This gives the protein CASSQERGASYEQYF.